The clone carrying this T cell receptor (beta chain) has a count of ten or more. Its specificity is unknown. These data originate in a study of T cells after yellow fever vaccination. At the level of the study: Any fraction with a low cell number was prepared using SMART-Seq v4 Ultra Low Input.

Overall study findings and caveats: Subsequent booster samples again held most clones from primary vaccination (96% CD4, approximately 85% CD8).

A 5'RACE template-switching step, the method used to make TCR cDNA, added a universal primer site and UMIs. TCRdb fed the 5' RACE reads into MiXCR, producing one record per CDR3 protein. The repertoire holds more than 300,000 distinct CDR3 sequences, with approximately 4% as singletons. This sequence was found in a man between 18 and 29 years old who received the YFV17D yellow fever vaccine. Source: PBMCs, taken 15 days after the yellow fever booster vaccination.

The CDR3, as DNA: TGTGCCATCAGTGTGGACAGGGCCTACAATGAGCAGTTCTTC. It codes for CAISVDRAYNEQFF. This chain uses TRBV10-3 with TRBJ2-1; TRBD1 matches at 8 bases. This CDR3 contains 14 residues. V trimming: 4 bases; J trimming: 2 bases; junction bases outside the gene matches: 1. From germline, CDR1 is ENHRY and CDR2 SYGVKD.